One and the same sample provided the 19 T cell receptor beta chains below, sequenced in a study of vaccination effects on CD4 cells after COVID-19. These receptors' antigens are unknown. This table comes from immunoSEQ multiplex PCR, and its TCRdb copy is limited to in-frame clones, with some not included. The table shows approximately 45,000 clones, with around 70% occurring only once. After around ten days in culture, the CD4+ T cells were isolated. The sequenced sample was CD4+ T cells from PBMCs cultured without peptide, obtained before COVID-19 vaccination. The receptors stem from a human donor who had a prior SARS-CoV-2 infection.

The V and J genes are TRBV19 and TRBJ1-2; 8 positions agree with TRBD1. The length of the CDR3 is 15 residues. The V segment lost 7 bases and the J segment 5 bases; nucleotides outside the gene matches: 12. Germline V lookup: CDR1 LNHDA, CDR2 SQIVND (reference sequence). CDR3 nucleotides: TGTGCCAGTAAGACGACAGGGGCCATTACTTATGGCTACACCTTC. It translates to CASKTTGAITYGYTF.

The chain couples TRBV5-6 to TRBJ1-2; D ambiguous. V was pared by 1 base and J by 8 bases, with 12 bases between. The CDR3 runs 13 residues. Germline values: CDR1 SGHDT, CDR2 YYEEEE. The CDR3 DNA follows: TGTGCCAGCAGCTTGCCAACAGTTGGGGGCTACACCTTC. This gives the protein CASSLPTVGGYTF.

This clone has more than one count but fewer than ten. This chain joins TRBV18 and TRBJ1-5; D is unclear. CDR3 size: 14 residues. Germline CDR1 is KGHSH and CDR2 is LQKENI. V was cut by 6 bases and J by 0 bases, with 9 bases left in between. In DNA, the CDR3 is TGTGCCAGCTCGCCCCGGGATAGCAATCAGCCCCAGCATTTT. Translation gives CASSPRDSNQPQHF.

The chain links TRBV5-1 to TRBJ2-5; D is undetermined. The CDR3 is 15 amino acids. V was pared by 0 bases and J by 0 bases, with 9 bases between. From germline, CDR1 is SGHRS and CDR2 YFSETQ. The CDR3 region is CASSLVPGNQETQYF. Written as DNA, the CDR3 is TGCGCCAGCAGCTTGGTCCCTGGTAACCAAGAGACCCAGTACTTC.

The chain joins TRBV6-6 to TRBJ1-2; D is ambiguous. Per the germline V gene, CDR1 is MNHNY and CDR2 is SVGAGI (reference sequence). The V end was cut by 0 bases, the J end by 2 bases, with 1 base between. The CDR3 has 12 amino acids. CDR3 region: CASSYSNYGYTF. The CDR3 nucleotides read TGTGCCAGCAGTTACTCGAACTATGGCTACACCTTC.

The chain couples TRBV5-3 to TRBJ2-5; D uncertain. Being an ORF, TRBV5-3 has a function that is uncertain. V was shortened by 5 bases and J by 0 bases, with 8 bases between the two germline ends. The CDR3 is 13 residues long. DNA of the CDR3: TGTGCCAGAAGGGCCGACTACCAAGAGACCCAGTACTTC. Translation: CARRADYQETQYF.

The CDR3 nucleotides read TGTGCCAGCAGCCCTGGACAGGGTGGAGGCTACACCTTC. Its protein product is CASSPGQGGGYTF. The V and J genes are TRBV12-3 or TRBV12-4 and TRBJ1-2; the match to TRBD1 covers 8 bases. The CDR3 has 13 residues. V dropped 6 bases and J dropped 8; count of bases not matched to a gene: 8.

The J gene is TRBJ2-1, the V gene TRBV19; unclear D gene. V was clipped by 7 bases and J by 3 bases, with 10 bases between them. CDR1 is LNHDA and CDR2 is SQIVND in the germline V gene (reference sequence). This CDR3 spans 13 amino acids. The CDR3 reads CASTGKLYNEQFF. The DNA for the CDR3 is TGTGCCAGTACCGGCAAGCTCTACAATGAGCAGTTCTTC.

V gene TRBV2 combines with J gene TRBJ1-5, with D possibly TRBD1 on 5 matching bases. This CDR3 is built from 16 residues. V lost 6 bases to trimming and J lost 3 bases, with 18 bases between them. From germline, CDR1 is SNHLY and CDR2 FYNNEI. The CDR3 here is CASRANPGGDNQPQHF. CDR3 DNA: TGTGCCAGCAGAGCAAACCCGGGGGGTGACAATCAGCCCCAGCATTTT.

The chain recombines TRBV5-1 with TRBJ1-1; 8 nucleotides line up with TRBD1. The junction had 1 base not matched to a gene; V was cut back by 0 bases and J by 3 bases. Per germline, CDR1 SGHRS and CDR2 YFSETQ. This CDR3 comprises 14 residues. Written as DNA, the CDR3 is TGCGCCAGCAGCTTGGAGACAGGGGACACTGAAGCTTTCTTT. Translation: CASSLETGDTEAFF. Variable domain in full (rest from reference TRBV5-1 and TRBJ1-1): KAGVTQTPRYLIKTRGQQVTLSCSPISGHRSVSWYQQTPGQGLQFLFEYFSETQRNKGNFPGRFSGRQFSNSRSEMNVSTLELGDSALYLCASSLETGDTEAFFGQGTRLTVV.

This chain uses TRBV7-2 with TRBJ2-7; D not resolved. V was pared by 3 bases and J by 4 bases, with 4 bases between. The CDR3 contains 11 residues. From germline, CDR1 is SGHTA and CDR2 FQGNSA. CDR3 region: CASSFRYEQYF. Written as DNA, the CDR3 is TGTGCCAGCAGCTTCCGGTACGAGCAGTACTTC.

This chain's CDR3 is CASSPTGGVTNYGYTF. In nucleotides, the CDR3 is TGTGCCAGCAGTCCGACAGGGGGCGTCACTAACTATGGCTACACCTTC. The J gene is TRBJ1-2, the V gene TRBV27, with TRBD1 identical over 10 bases. This CDR3 has 16 amino acids. V dropped 5 bases and J dropped 0; count of bases not matched to a gene: 6. From germline, CDR1 is MNHEY and CDR2 SMNVEV (reference sequence).

This chain joins TRBV2 and TRBJ2-2; D might be TRBD2 (6 bases). Germline V gene sequence: CDR1 SNHLY, CDR2 FYNNEI. This CDR3 contains 15 residues. With 4 bases removed from V and 1 base from J, the gap between germline ends came to 10 bases. Here the CDR3 DNA reads TGTGCCAGCAGTGTCGGACTAAGGAACACCGGGGAGCTGTTTTTT. It yields the protein CASSVGLRNTGELFF.

This rearrangement joins TRBV5-4 to TRBJ1-2, with 8 bases fitting TRBD1. This CDR3 is built from 13 residues. Trimming cost V 3 bases and J 2 bases; bases outside gene matches: 0. Germline lookup yields CDR1 SGHNT and CDR2 YYREEE (reference sequence). DNA of the CDR3: TGTGCCAGCAGCTGGACAGGGAACTATGGCTACACCTTC. It translates to CASSWTGNYGYTF.

This rearrangement joins TRBV7-2 to TRBJ2-1; TRBD1 might be the D (6 bases). V was cut by 2 bases and J by 7 bases, with 12 bases left in between. The CDR3 is 14 amino acids. Per germline, CDR1 SGHTA and CDR2 FQGNSA. The CDR3: CASSLRRGSNEQFF. CDR3 in DNA: TGTGCCAGCAGCTTACGCAGGGGCTCAAATGAGCAGTTCTTC.

V and J are TRBV7-2 and TRBJ2-3; TRBD1 matches 8 bases. Germline CDR1 is SGHTA and CDR2 is FQGNSA. This CDR3 spans 15 amino acids. Trimming removed 1 base from V and 7 bases from J; junction bases left unmatched: 7. The CDR3 spells CASSLGRTGWNTQYF. DNA for the CDR3: TGTGCCAGCAGCTTAGGTCGGACAGGGTGGAATACGCAGTATTTT. The variable domain in full, with the rest retrieved from reference TRBV7-2 and TRBJ2-3, is GAGVSQSPSNKVTEKGKDVELRCDPISGHTALYWYRQSLGQGLEFLIYFQGNSAPDKSGLPSDRFSAERTGGSVSTLTIQRTQQEDSAVYLCASSLGRTGWNTQYFGPGTRLTVL.

The V and J genes are TRBV2 and TRBJ1-4, with TRBD1 matching over 10 bases. Germline CDR1 SNHLY, CDR2 FYNNEI. This CDR3 is built from 16 residues. J lost 2 bases, V lost 2 bases, and 2 bases had no gene match. The CDR3 DNA is TGTGCCAGCAGTGAACGGGACAGGGGTACTAATGAAAAACTGTTTTTT. It encodes CASSERDRGTNEKLFF.

This clone was seen only once. The chain links TRBV20-1 to TRBJ1-2; tentatively, D is TRBD1 (5 bases). V lost 3 bases to trimming and J lost 4 bases, with 6 bases between them. This CDR3 region has 11 residues. Germline CDR1 DFQATT, CDR2 SNEGSKA (reference sequence). CDR3 coding DNA: TGCAGTGCTAGCGGGGGCTATGGCTACACCTTC. It yields the protein CSASGGYGYTF.

This chain joins TRBV19 and TRBJ2-6; D is possibly TRBD1 (6 bases). V shed 5 bases and J shed 0 bases, with 17 bases lying between them. This CDR3 is built from 18 residues. Looked up from germline, CDR1 is LNHDA and CDR2 is SQIVND (reference sequence). CDR3 nucleotides: TGTGCCAGTAGTCGCACAGGGTCTTCTTCCTCTGGGGCCAACGTCCTGACTTTC. Translating it yields CASSRTGSSSSGANVLTF.